The source of this TCR beta chain is a study of a mutant IDH1 vaccine in newly diagnosed glioma. The wider study: Sex distribution of treated patients was roughly 62% male and roughly 38% female; mean age was about 40 years.

V lost 5 bases and J lost 6; bases outside the gene matches: 0. Looked up from germline, CDR1 is PRHDT and CDR2 is FYEKMQ (reference sequence). This CDR3 has 12 amino acids. Sequenced by immunoSEQ multiplex PCR; TCRdb stores in-frame clones only, minus some. The sample yields around 50,000 clones, 85% to 90% seen once. The time point: week 5, during vaccination. Every vaccine dose comprised 300 ug of mutant IDH1 20-mer peptide plus topical imiquimod. Regarding this clone: Its antigen is not known.

The receptor was isolated from a woman aged 40 to 50 with glioma. The sequences come from PBMCs, collected from a glioma patient whose treatment included an IDH1 peptide vaccine. This chain uses TRBV13 with TRBJ2-2; 7 positions agree with TRBD2. DNA of the CDR3: TGTGCCAGCAGCCGGGGGGCCGGGGAGCTGTTTTTT. Its translation is CASSRGAGELFF.